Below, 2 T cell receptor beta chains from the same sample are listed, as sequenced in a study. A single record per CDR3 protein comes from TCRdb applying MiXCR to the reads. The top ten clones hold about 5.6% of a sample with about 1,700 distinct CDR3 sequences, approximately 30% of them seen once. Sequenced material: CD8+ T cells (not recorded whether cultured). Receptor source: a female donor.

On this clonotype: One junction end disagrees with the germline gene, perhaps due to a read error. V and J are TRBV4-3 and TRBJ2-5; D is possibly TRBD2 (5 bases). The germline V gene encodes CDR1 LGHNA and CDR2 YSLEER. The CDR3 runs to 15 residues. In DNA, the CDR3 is TGCACCAGCAGCCAAGTTACGGGGTCAAAGGAGACCCTGTACTTC. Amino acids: CTSSQVTGSKETLYF.

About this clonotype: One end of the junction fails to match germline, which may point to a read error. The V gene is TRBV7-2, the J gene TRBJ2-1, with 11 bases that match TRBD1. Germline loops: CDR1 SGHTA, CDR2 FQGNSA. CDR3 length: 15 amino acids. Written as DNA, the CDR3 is TGTGCCAGCGGCTTAGGACAGGGGGCCCACAATGGGCAGTTCTTC. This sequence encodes CASGLGQGAHNGQFF.